The rows below give T cell receptor beta chains drawn from one sample of a study of CD8+ T cells in alopecia areata. Method: immunoSEQ multiplex PCR; TCRdb's copy keeps in-frame clones and lacks some. The table lists 40,000 to 50,000 clones, around 71% of them singletons. The sample consisted of CD8+ T cells sorted from blood, taken at week 4, from a patient treated with tofacitinib. The receptors shown here come from a human donor with alopecia areata. Both conserved end residues are part of each CDR3. The order of the fields is CDR3 DNA, CDR3 protein, V gene, clone size, D gene, J gene. The D gene is left open where the match is weak. A clone size is listed for some rows: how often the clone was seen (once, few, many), or a class if it is expanded.

TGTGCCAGCAGTGACGGACAGGGGGCAGATACGCAGTATTTT | CASSDGQGADTQYF | TRBV6-4 | medium-sized | TRBD1 | TRBJ2-3
TGCAGCGTGGGACAGGGGAGAACTGAAGCTTTCTTT | CSVGQGRTEAFF | TRBV29-1 | - | TRBD1 | TRBJ1-1
TGTGCCACCAGTGAAATACGGTACAATGAGCAGTTCTTC | CATSEIRYNEQFF | TRBV15 | few | - | TRBJ2-1
TGTGCCAGCAGCCCAGGACTAGCGGGGAACACAGATACGCAGTATTTT | CASSPGLAGNTDTQYF | TRBV7-8 | - | TRBD2 | TRBJ2-3
TGCAGCGTCTACAGGGGGGGATATGAAAAACTGTTTTTT | CSVYRGGYEKLFF | TRBV29-1 | few | TRBD1 | TRBJ1-4
TGTGCCAGCAGCTTGGGTCCGGGGTCGGGCTATGGCTACACCTTC | CASSLGPGSGYGYTF | TRBV7-9 | - | - | TRBJ1-2
TGTGCCAGCAGCAAGGGACAGCAAGAGACCCAGTACTTC | CASSKGQQETQYF | TRBV7-8 | - | TRBD1 | TRBJ2-5
TGTGCCAGCAGTTTAACTAGCGGGGTACGACGGGAGACCCAGTACTTC | CASSLTSGVRRETQYF | TRBV27 | - | TRBD2 | TRBJ2-5
TGCGCCAGCAGCCAAGGAAAACTAGCGGGGGGCCACACCGGGGAGCTGTTTTTT | CASSQGKLAGGHTGELFF | TRBV4-3 | - | TRBD2 | TRBJ2-2
TGTGCCAGCAGCGCCCGACAGGGAACGGTTGAGACCCAGTACTTC | CASSARQGTVETQYF | TRBV5-6 | few | TRBD1 | TRBJ2-5
TGTGCCAGCAGCCTAGCCGGGCAGAACATTCAGTACTTC | CASSLAGQNIQYF | TRBV5-6 | few | - | TRBJ2-4
TGCGCCAGCAGCCCCGGGACAGGGACGAACTACGAGCAGTACTTC | CASSPGTGTNYEQYF | TRBV4-3 | - | TRBD1 | TRBJ2-7
TGTGCCAGCAGCTTTCGGGGTCACACAGATACGCAGTATTTT | CASSFRGHTDTQYF | TRBV7-6 | - | - | TRBJ2-3
TGTGCCTGGAGTTTTAAAGATGAAGCTTTCTTT | CAWSFKDEAFF | TRBV30 | - | - | TRBJ1-1
TGCAGCGCTACCATGGCGGCCGAAAATGAAAAACTGTTTTTT | CSATMAAENEKLFF | TRBV29-1 | - | - | TRBJ1-4
TGTGCCTCAATCGGACAGGCCGAAGCTTTCTTT | CASIGQAEAFF | TRBV30 | - | TRBD1 | TRBJ1-1
TGCAGCGTTTTTCCCACCTCGGACTACCCCCAATACAATGAGCAGTTCTTC | CSVFPTSDYPQYNEQFF | TRBV29-1 | - | - | TRBJ2-1
TGTGCCAGCAGTTACTCGGAAAGATCTCAAGAGACCCAGTACTTC | CASSYSERSQETQYF | TRBV6-5 | - | - | TRBJ2-5
TGCAGCGTCGGCTCTTTTCGTGCGATCAACAATGAGCAGTTCTTC | CSVGSFRAINNEQFF | TRBV29-1 | - | - | TRBJ2-1
TGTGCCAGTAGTATAGGGAGGGATACGCAGTATTTT | CASSIGRDTQYF | TRBV19 | - | - | TRBJ2-3
TGCGCCAGCAGCCAAGATACAGGAGGTGCCTACGAGCAGTACTTC | CASSQDTGGAYEQYF | TRBV4-3 | - | - | TRBJ2-7
TGTGCCAGCAGCTCGTCCCGGGACAGGTTTGCGCAGTATTTT | CASSSSRDRFAQYF | TRBV11-3 | once | TRBD1 | TRBJ2-3
TGTGCCTGGCTGACGGGGAACACTGAAGCTTTCTTT | CAWLTGNTEAFF | TRBV30 | - | - | TRBJ1-1
TGTGCCTGGAGCCTAGACTACACTGAAGCTTTCTTT | CAWSLDYTEAFF | TRBV30 | - | - | TRBJ1-1
TGTGCCTGGGCCCCGGGACAAAGCTACACTGAAGCTTTCTTT | CAWAPGQSYTEAFF | TRBV30 | - | - | TRBJ1-1
TGTGCCAGCAGTTTATCGTCGGGGCCGCAGGAATACGAGCAGTACTTC | CASSLSSGPQEYEQYF | TRBV27 | - | - | TRBJ2-7
TGTGCCAGCAGCCGGACAGGGGGGGAAGAGACCCAGTACTTC | CASSRTGGEETQYF | TRBV7-9 | - | TRBD1 | TRBJ2-5
TGCAGCGTGGCACATCGGGACAGGGGTTCTACCGGGGCCAACGTCCTGACTTTC | CSVAHRDRGSTGANVLTF | TRBV29-1 | - | TRBD1 | TRBJ2-6
TGCGCCAGCAGCCAAACACCGGGTCCGAACACTGAAGCTTTCTTT | CASSQTPGPNTEAFF | TRBV4-3 | few | - | TRBJ1-1
TGTGCCAGCAGCCCCGGGACCAATGAGCAGTTCTTC | CASSPGTNEQFF | TRBV5-6 | - | - | TRBJ2-1
TGTGCCAGCAGCTTAGCACCAGGGCCGGGCACCGGGGAGCTGTTTTTT | CASSLAPGPGTGELFF | TRBV11-2 | - | - | TRBJ2-2
TGTGCCAGCAGCCAAGGACGGCCTAGGAGCAATCAGCCCCAGCATTTT | CASSQGRPRSNQPQHF | TRBV2 | - | - | TRBJ1-5
TGTGCCAGCGGGGCGGCGGGAAGCTCCTACGAGCAGTACTTC | CASGAAGSSYEQYF | TRBV6-5 | - | - | TRBJ2-7
TGTGCCAGCAGCCTAAGGGCCGGCAAAGAAGCCTTCTTT | CASSLRAGKEAFF | TRBV5-6 | - | - | TRBJ1-1
TGTGCCAGCAGCCCCACCGGGGAGCTGTTTTTT | CASSPTGELFF | TRBV7-9 | - | - | TRBJ2-2
TGCAGCGTTGAATCACGAGGGAGTGAGCAGTTCTTC | CSVESRGSEQFF | TRBV29-1 | once | - | TRBJ2-1
TGTGCCAGCGGCAAGACAGATACGCAGTATTTT | CASGKTDTQYF | TRBV5-4 | - | - | TRBJ2-3
TGCGCCAGCAGCCAAGAAATCCCCGGGAATTCCGGGGAGCTGTTTTTT | CASSQEIPGNSGELFF | TRBV4-3 | - | - | TRBJ2-2
TGTGCCTGGAGCTCCGGGACAGGCAATGAGCAGTTCTTC | CAWSSGTGNEQFF | TRBV30 | few | TRBD1 | TRBJ2-1
TGTGCCAGCAGCTTAGGTGCCTCGGGTGGCTACACCTTC | CASSLGASGGYTF | TRBV7-9 | - | - | TRBJ1-2
TGCGCCAGCAGCCAAGGACCGGGAGTGGAGACCCAGTACTTC | CASSQGPGVETQYF | TRBV4-1 | few | - | TRBJ2-5
TGCAGCGCAAAAGGGAGCGACTATGGCTACACCTTC | CSAKGSDYGYTF | TRBV29-1 | - | - | TRBJ1-2
TGTGCCAGCGGAGTGGGGCGCAACACCGGGGAGCTGTTTTTT | CASGVGRNTGELFF | TRBV7-9 | - | - | TRBJ2-2
TGCAGCGTTGTTGGGGTGGGGGCAGGTGGCTACACCTTC | CSVVGVGAGGYTF | TRBV29-1 | - | - | TRBJ1-2
TGTGCCAGCAGTGGTGTAGAGCAGCAAGAGACCCAGTACTTC | CASSGVEQQETQYF | TRBV2 | few | - | TRBJ2-5
TGTGCCTGGAGTGTATCTGGGCAGGGGGCGAGTGGAAGGGATCAGCCCCAGCATTTT | CAWSVSGQGASGRDQPQHF | TRBV30 | - | TRBD1 | TRBJ1-5
TGTGCCAGCAGCACTGGCGGCGGACCCCTCCACTTT | CASSTGGGPLHF | TRBV9 | - | - | TRBJ1-6